The clone carrying this TCR beta chain was counted between two and nine times. Primers targeting TRAV and TRBV primed first-strand cDNA, covering alpha and beta chains. With a constant-region primer and a V-primer adapter, TCRs were subjected to approximately 20 PCR cycles of amplification. Each CDR3 protein gets one entry after TCRdb re-called the reads with MiXCR. The sample includes around 13,000 distinct CDR3 sequences, roughly 60% of them seen just once. The record originates from a study of low-dose radiotherapy and immunotherapy resistance in tumors. Study overall: Every 2 weeks, cohort 1 got 0.5 Gy, reaching 6.5 Gy to the planning target volume. Cohort 2's total reached 13 Gy over 26 weeks, at 1 Gy per fraction every two weeks.

This CDR3 is 16 amino acids long. V was shortened by 2 bases and J by 10 bases, with 18 bases between the two germline ends. Germline V gives CDR1 MDHEN, CDR2 SYDVKM. This clonotype was sampled from a human donor with advanced metastatic prostate, ovarian, gallbladder or colorectal cancer (not recorded which). This table probably holds off-target reads from a library built for another chain. The J gene is TRBJ1-6, the V gene TRBV28, with D perhaps TRBD1 (5 bases). As DNA, the CDR3 is TGTGCCAGCAGTTTAAGGTTTTGGACAATCGGGTCACCCCTCCACTTT. Translated: CASSLRFWTIGSPLHF.